The clone carrying this TCR beta chain turned up a few times. CDR3 length: 14 residues. In germline, CDR1 is SGHRS, CDR2 YFSETQ. Trimming cost V 0 bases and J 0 bases, with 7 bases left between them. Th1 cells were collected as flow-through following bead selections for CD25, CD56 and CD294. The entry originates in a study of relationships among human T cell subsets. The T cell receptor alpha and beta CDR3 regions were amplified from mRNA by semiquantitative ARM-PCR. Tagged nested gene-specific primers were used first, then communal superprimers amplified exponentially. TCRdb re-called the multiplex PCR reads with MiXCR, one entry per CDR3 protein. The data contain under 15,000 distinct CDR3 sequences, roughly 68% of them seen just once; the ten biggest clones take up 25% to 30%.

V usage is TRBV5-1 and J usage is TRBJ2-7; the D is unclear. The receptor comes from a man aged 35 to 55 in good health. Sequenced material: CD4+ Th1 cells sorted from blood. The CDR3 DNA reads TGCGCCAGCAGCTTGGGACAATACTCCTACGAGCAGTACTTC. This translates into CASSLGQYSYEQYF.